This T cell receptor beta chain was sequenced in a study of a mutant IDH1 vaccine in newly diagnosed glioma. About the study: The treated group averaged roughly 40 years old and was roughly 60% male, roughly 38% female.

Stated time point: week 11, during vaccination. Vaccine doses each comprised 300 ug of mutant IDH1 20-mer peptide, with topical imiquimod. The repertoire was sequenced with immunoSEQ multiplex PCR; TCRdb's copy has only in-frame clones and lacks some. The sample holds about 30,000 clones; nearly 90% are singletons and the top ten take less than 25%. In germline, CDR1 is LNHDA, CDR2 SQIVND (reference sequence). Between the trimmed V and J ends, which lost 4 bases and 7 bases, there was a span of 16 bases. The CDR3 covers 14 residues. About this clone itself: The antigen remains undetermined.

Sequenced material: PBMCs, taken from a glioma patient whose treatment included an IDH1 peptide vaccine. This rearrangement joins TRBV19 to TRBJ1-2; D may be TRBD1 (5 bases). The TCR comes from a man in his late teens or twenties with glioma. CDR3 sequence reads: CASSTIGRGGGYTF. The CDR3 DNA follows: TGTGCCAGTAGTACAATTGGACGTGGGGGTGGCTACACCTTC.